This entry lists 23 T cell receptor beta chains sequenced from one sample in a study of T cell clonality in common variable immunodeficiency (dated by TCRdb to the mid-2010s). The library came from the immunoSEQ multiplex PCR assay. Here the immuneACCESS table is served through TCRdb, limited to in-frame sequences with V and J called. Missing clones are a known gap in these copies; in checked studies unresolved V genes cover under half, and the rest lacks a known reason. The table gives some 64,000 clones for this sample, with none occurring only once. The biggest ten clones account for 1.7% of the sample. The specimen sequenced was peripheral blood mononuclear cells. Receptor source: a person aged 18 to 69 in good health.

This clone was detected ten times or more. The DNA ends 3 residues before the CDR3 does, and the rest of the CDR3 is filled in from the germline J gene. The V gene is TRBV29-1, the J gene TRBJ2-3; 8 bases are shared with TRBD2. Germline V CDR1 and CDR2: SQVTM, ANQGSEA. The length of the CDR3 is 16 residues. V lost 3 bases and J lost 0; bases outside the gene matches: 8. The sequenced part of the CDR3 DNA is TGCAGCGTTGATCCTAGCGGGCCAAAGAGCACAGATACG. As protein: CSVDPSGPKSTDT. The entire CDR3 protein is CSVDPSGPKSTDTQYF.

This clone was counted many times. The CDR3 goes on 3 residues after the read ends, and that part is filled in from the germline J gene. V is TRBV2 and J is TRBJ2-3, with D possibly TRBD2 on 5 matching bases. The ends were cut back, 6 bases at V and 0 bases at J, with 10 bases in the middle. The germline CDR1 and CDR2 sequences are SNHLY and FYNNEI. The CDR3 length is 14 residues. The CDR3 sequence is CASSPRTSTDTQYF. The DNA read from the CDR3 is TGTGCCAGCAGCCCCCGGACTAGCACAGATACG.

This clone has a count of ten or more. The sequenced CDR3 bases are TGTGCCAGCAGTGCGGACTGGAACTATGGC. This translates into CASSADWNYG. The entire CDR3 is CASSADWNYGYTF. The rearrangement uses TRBV6-1 and TRBJ1-2; D uncertain. Coverage ceases 3 residues before the CDR3 finishes, and the germline J gene fills in the end. Deletions cut 4 bases from V and 2 bases from J, with 8 bases between. Germline values: CDR1 MNHNS, CDR2 SASEGT. This CDR3 region has 13 residues.

This clone was observed at least ten times. The CDR3 end falls 3 residues outside the read, so it is completed with the germline J gene. The chain combines TRBV29-1 with TRBJ2-1, with TRBD2 matching over 10 bases. The CDR3 sequence is 13 residues long. Looked up from germline, CDR1 is SQVTM and CDR2 is ANQGSEA. The ends lost 7 bases at V and 2 bases at J; junction bases unmatched: 2. The CDR3 loop is CSDSGGTYNEQFF. Incomplete CDR3 DNA: TGCAGCGATAGCGGGGGGACCTACAATGAG.

This clone was seen ten or more times. The read gets to within 3 residues of the CDR3 end, and the germline J gene fills in the rest. This chain joins TRBV28 and TRBJ2-7; D assignment may be TRBD1 or TRBD2 (7 bases each). CDR1 is MDHEN and CDR2 is SYDVKM in the germline V gene. This CDR3 comprises 15 residues. Trimming cost V 2 bases and J 6 bases, with 17 bases left between them. This chain's CDR3 is CASSLRGGTAREQYF. CDR3 DNA, as far as it was read: TGTGCCAGCAGTTTAAGGGGAGGGACAGCGCGCGAG.

This clone was recorded many times. The CDR3 end lies 3 residues beyond the end of the read and is filled in from the germline J gene. The rearrangement links TRBV7-6 to TRBJ1-5; 7 nucleotides line up with TRBD1. V lost 4 bases, J lost 0 bases, and 6 bases stayed unmatched. The length of the CDR3 is 16 residues. In germline, CDR1 is SGHVS, CDR2 FNYEAQ. The CDR3 bases that were read are TGTGCCAGCAGCTGGGGAGGGACAGATAGCAATCAGCCC. It is translated as CASSWGGTDSNQP. The whole CDR3 sequence is CASSWGGTDSNQPQHF.

This clone was seen repeatedly, ten times or more. The CDR3 end is not reached by the read, which stops 3 residues before it; the germline J gene fills it in. The genes are TRBV7-3 and TRBJ2-1, with 12 positions matching TRBD2. The J segment lost 6 bases and the V segment lost 4 bases, leaving 10 bases of the junction unmatched. The CDR3 is 17 residues long. Germline V lookup: CDR1 SGHTA, CDR2 FQGTGA. The sequenced CDR3 bases are TGTGCCAGCAGCTCACAACCGGGACTAGCGGGTGGCAATGAG. Its translation is CASSSQPGLAGGNE. In full, the CDR3 reads CASSSQPGLAGGNEQFF.

This clone was found many times. This CDR3 is CASSARDKSYEQYF. Partial CDR3 DNA: TGCGCCAGCAGCGCCCGGGACAAGTCCTACGAG. This chain joins TRBV5-1 and TRBJ2-7; possibly TRBD1 for D (6 bases). Sequencing ends 3 residues short of the CDR3 end; the germline J gene provides the rest. The CDR3 has 14 residues. Germline V gives CDR1 SGHRS, CDR2 YFSETQ. The V end lost 4 bases, the J end lost 1 base, and 12 bases lay between the germline ends.

This clone was recorded many times. Sequencing ends 3 residues short of the CDR3 end; the germline J gene provides the rest. The chain uses TRBV5-6 and TRBJ1-2; a possible D gene is TRBD1 (5 bases). The CDR3 consists of 14 residues. The V and J ends lost 3 bases and 2 bases respectively, with 11 bases between them. Germline CDR1 SGHDT, CDR2 YYEEEE. The sequenced part of the CDR3 DNA is TGTGCCAGCAGCTGGGCAGACAGAAACTATGGC. As protein: CASSWADRNYG. The full CDR3 protein is CASSWADRNYGYTF. The full variable domain, completed using reference TRBV5-6 and TRBJ1-2, is DAGVTQSPTHLIKTRGQQVTLRCSPKSGHDTVSWYQQALGQGPQFIFQYYEEEERQRGNFPDRFSGHQFPNYSSELNVNALLLGDSALYLCASSWADRNYGYTFGSGTRLTVV.

This clone was picked up many times. The CDR3 is cut off 3 residues early in the read; its end comes from the germline J gene. The chain joins TRBV10-3 to TRBJ1-5; D perhaps matches TRBD1 (5 bases). CDR3 length: 13 amino acids. Germline-derived CDR1 and CDR2 are ENHRY and SYGVKD. The V end lost 10 bases, the J end lost 4 bases, and 14 bases lay between the germline ends. Partial CDR3 DNA: TGTGCCACCGAGGCGGGGGGGAATCAGCCC. Translating gives CATEAGGNQP. The full CDR3 protein is CATEAGGNQPQHF.

This clone was recorded many times. The read falls 3 residues short of the CDR3 end, and the missing part is taken from the germline J gene. V usage is TRBV7-2 and J usage is TRBJ2-7; TRBD2 is a possible D gene (6 bases). The V end lost 7 bases, the J end lost 2 bases, and 15 bases lay between the germline ends. The CDR3 runs to 14 residues. CDR1 and CDR2 (germline): SGHTA, FQGNSA. The CDR3: CASNSGLLTYEQYF. The covered CDR3 bases are TGTGCCAGCAACTCGGGACTCCTCACCTACGAG.

This clone was counted at least ten times. The read comes to an end 3 residues before the CDR3 does, leaving the germline J gene to fill in the end. The chain recombines TRBV12-3 or TRBV12-4 with TRBJ1-4; D unresolved. With 8 bases removed from V and 5 bases from J, the gap between germline ends came to 9 bases. CDR3 length: 12 residues. The sequenced CDR3 bases are TGTGCCAGCCTAGTAGGAAATGAAAAA. It is translated as CASLVGNEK. The whole CDR3 sequence reads CASLVGNEKLFF.

This clone was observed many times. Read coverage stops 3 residues before the CDR3 terminus; the germline J gene supplies the remainder. The rearrangement uses TRBV7-3 and TRBJ2-3; 7 bases line up with TRBD2. Germline CDR1 and CDR2: SGHTA and FQGTGA. The V segment lost 5 bases and the J segment 3 bases; nucleotides outside the gene matches: 11. The length of the CDR3 is 16 residues. The CDR3 DNA, read in part, is TGTGCCAGCAGCCCCAAGCTGGCGGGGGTTACAGATACG. Translating gives CASSPKLAGVTDT. The entire CDR3 is CASSPKLAGVTDTQYF.

This clone was recorded a few times. The CDR3 extends 3 residues past the end of the read, so its final part is completed from the germline J gene. This rearrangement joins TRBV4-2 to TRBJ2-7; TRBD2 matches 12 bases. The J segment lost 6 bases and the V segment lost 1 base, leaving 7 bases of the junction unmatched. The CDR3 sequence is 16 residues long. Germline values: CDR1 LGHNA, CDR2 YNFKEQ. The chain's CDR3 is CASSQGLAGGPGEQYF. The CDR3 bases that were read are TGTGCCAGCAGCCAAGGGCTAGCGGGGGGGCCGGGCGAG.

In its sample, this clone was seen many times. The CDR3 is cut off 3 residues early in the read; its end comes from the germline J gene. The chain uses TRBV20-1 and TRBJ1-5; tentatively, D is TRBD1 (5 bases). The V and J ends lost 1 base and 1 base respectively, with 11 bases between them. The CDR3 covers 15 residues. The germline V gene encodes CDR1 DFQATT and CDR2 SNEGSKA (reference sequence). CDR3 in amino acids: CSARGGVVSNQPQHF. The part of the CDR3 DNA that was read is TGCAGTGCTAGAGGGGGGGTAGTGAGCAATCAGCCC.

In its sample, this clone was seen a few times. The sequenced fragment ends 3 residues before the CDR3 boundary, so the rest is inferred from the germline J gene. The V call is TRBV2, the J call TRBJ1-1; 9 nucleotides line up with TRBD1. V gave up 5 bases and J gave up 4 bases; unmatched junction bases: 14. CDR1 and CDR2 (germline): SNHLY, FYNNEI. The CDR3 contains 17 residues. The CDR3 region is CASSYRTGESGPTEAFF. CDR3 DNA (partial): TGTGCCAGCAGTTACCGGACAGGGGAAAGCGGGCCCACTGAA.

Many counts were recorded for this clone. The read comes to an end 3 residues before the CDR3 does, leaving the germline J gene to fill in the end. The chain employs TRBV5-1 and TRBJ1-1; tentative D call: TRBD1 (6 bases). The CDR3 totals 14 residues. Germline V gives CDR1 SGHRS, CDR2 YFSETQ. V lost 0 bases and J lost 5, with 11 bases in between. CDR3 in amino acids: CASSLVQGGTEAFF. Incomplete CDR3 DNA: TGCGCCAGCAGCTTGGTACAGGGTGGAACTGAA.

This clone has a count of ten or more. The read halts 3 residues ahead of the CDR3 end, with the missing end drawn from the germline J gene. The chain recombines TRBV12-3 or TRBV12-4 with TRBJ1-6, with TRBD1 matching 8 bases. Unmatched junction bases numbered 5, after V lost 6 bases and J lost 7 bases. The CDR3 has 14 residues. Partial CDR3 DNA: TGTGCCAGCAGCCAGGGGGCGTTGAATTCACCC. Translation gives CASSQGALNSP. The whole CDR3 protein reads CASSQGALNSPLHF.

This clone was counted ten times or more. The read terminates 3 residues before the CDR3 end, so the remaining end is supplied by the germline J gene. The chain recombines TRBV28 with TRBJ1-6; D perhaps matches TRBD1 (5 bases). In germline, CDR1 is MDHEN, CDR2 SYDVKM. This CDR3 has 16 amino acids. V was cut by 5 bases and J by 5 bases, with 16 bases left in between. CDR3 sequence: CASSHPRGENNSPLHF. CDR3 bases read: TGTGCCAGCAGTCATCCCCGGGGGGAAAATAATTCACCC.

There are many counts of this clone. Partial CDR3 DNA: TGCGCCAGCAGCTTGGCAGGGAATGACTATGGC. It specifies CASSLAGNDYG. The full CDR3 is CASSLAGNDYGYTF. V and J are TRBV5-1 and TRBJ1-2; D is perhaps TRBD1 (5 bases). The observed sequence ends 3 residues before the CDR3 terminus, with the missing tail filled in from the germline J gene. The CDR3 runs to 14 residues. Trimming took 0 bases from V and 3 from J, leaving 9 bases between them. Germline V lookup: CDR1 SGHRS, CDR2 YFSETQ.

This clone was seen ten or more times. The CDR3 DNA, read in part, is TGTGCCAGCAGCTTGGTAGTAGAGGAG. Protein product: CASSLVVEE. The whole CDR3 is CASSLVVEELFF. The chain is built from TRBV5-5 and TRBJ2-2, with D unresolved. The read is 3 residues too short to cover the CDR3 end, so that end is filled in from the germline J gene. Germline CDR1 is SGHKS and CDR2 is YYEKEE (reference sequence). Trimming removed 0 bases at V and 10 bases at J, with 7 bases between. The CDR3 extends over 12 amino acids.

This clone showed up many times. Read coverage stops 3 residues before the CDR3 terminus; the germline J gene supplies the remainder. The gene calls are TRBV20-1 and TRBJ2-1; the match to TRBD1 covers 8 bases. Germline loops: CDR1 DFQATT, CDR2 SNEGSKA (reference sequence). V shed 6 bases and J 0 bases; nucleotides not matched to a gene: 7. The CDR3 has 15 residues. CDR3 residues: CSASGTGLSYNEQFF. CDR3 DNA (partial): TGCAGTGCCAGTGGGACAGGACTCTCCTACAATGAG.

This clone has a count of ten or more. The read ends 3 residues before the CDR3 terminus; that terminus is restored from the germline J gene. This chain links TRBV4-2 with TRBJ2-3; no clear D gene. CDR3 length: 14 residues. V lost 2 bases, J lost 0 bases, and 6 bases lay in between. Germline values: CDR1 LGHNA, CDR2 YNFKEQ. The sequenced CDR3 bases are TGTGCCAGCAGCCAACCGACAAGCACAGATACG. This codes for CASSQPTSTDT. From start to end, the CDR3 is CASSQPTSTDTQYF.